The text below deals with one T cell receptor (beta chain). Its matching antigen is unknown. The length of the CDR3 is 15 residues. Germline V gene lookup returns CDR1 SGHNT and CDR2 YYREEE (reference sequence). Trimming stripped 3 bases from V and 2 bases from J, with 15 bases between. Sequencing used immunoSEQ multiplex PCR; TCRdb keeps in-frame clones, though not all of them. The table includes approximately 42,000 clones, roughly 96% detected once. This sample was included in a study of T cell clonotyping in hematopoietic cell transplantation. Whole-study results and caveats: Cells were unsorted, so CD4 and CD8 contributions were not separated. At the given depth, recipient repertoires were over 95% de novo clonotypes. Pathologically expanded recipient clonotypes increased progressively from day 30 to day 180 as diversity fell.

The chain joins TRBV5-4 to TRBJ2-7; D unclear. Sequencing used peripheral blood mononuclear cells. The sequence was collected from a man aged 25 to 45 in good health. Some clones in this sample may be carry-over from other donors' samples. CDR3 DNA sequence: TGTGCCAGCAGCTCCACGGACCGCTCCGCCTACGAGCAGTACTTC. Translation gives CASSSTDRSAYEQYF.